This T cell receptor beta chain originates from a study of chemoradiotherapy in HPV16-positive cancers. Study-level results: Non-HPV-specific T cells did not expand in tumors during treatment, whereas candidate HPV-specific clones and E7-related motifs did.

The repertoire was sequenced with immunoSEQ multiplex PCR; TCRdb's copy has only in-frame clones and lacks some. This sample has over 800 clones, with around nine tenths found just once. On this clone itself: Antigen specificity is unknown.

From germline, CDR1 is DFQATT and CDR2 SNEGSKA (reference sequence). The CDR3 sequence is 11 residues long. The V end lost 6 bases, the J end lost 6 bases, and 11 bases lay between the germline ends. This rearrangement joins TRBV20-1 to TRBJ1-2; D is perhaps TRBD1 (6 bases). The receptor's source is a human donor with HPV-associated anogenital cancer. The sample here was tumor tissue, taken from a patient who underwent chemoradiotherapy. As DNA, the CDR3 is TGCAGTGCGATAGGGGGGAATGGCTACACCTTC. Translated, it gives CSAIGGNGYTF.